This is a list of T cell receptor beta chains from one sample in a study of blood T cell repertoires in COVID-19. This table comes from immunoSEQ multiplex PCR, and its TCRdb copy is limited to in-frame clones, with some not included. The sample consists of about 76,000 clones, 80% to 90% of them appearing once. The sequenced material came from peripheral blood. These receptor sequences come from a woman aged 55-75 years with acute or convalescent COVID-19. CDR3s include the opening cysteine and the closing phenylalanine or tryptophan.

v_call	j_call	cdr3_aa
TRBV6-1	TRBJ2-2	CASSEGTSGGPDTGELFF
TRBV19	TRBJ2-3	CASSMGRGSDTQYF
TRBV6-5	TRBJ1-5	CATSMWGPSQPQHF
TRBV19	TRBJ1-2	CASSRTGPNYGYTF
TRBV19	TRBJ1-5	CASSGASSNQPQHF
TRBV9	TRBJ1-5	CASSDGREGGFNQPQHF
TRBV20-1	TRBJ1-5	CSASHDRNNQPQHF
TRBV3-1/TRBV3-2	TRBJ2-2	CASSQFAGAGTGELFF
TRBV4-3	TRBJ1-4	CASSQDNGGSREKLFF
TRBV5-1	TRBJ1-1	CASSLSRVAEAFF
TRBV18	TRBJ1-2	CASSPRGQGYGYTF
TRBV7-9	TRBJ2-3	CASSLRTSGGDTQYF
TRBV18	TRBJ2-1	CASSPVSTGGGAYEQFF
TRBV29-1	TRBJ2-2	CSAGTAYTGELFF
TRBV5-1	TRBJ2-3	CASSLVTSGGDTQYF
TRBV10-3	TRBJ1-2	CAIRVGAGGLDYGYTF
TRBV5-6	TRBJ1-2	CASSPGQGRSGYTF
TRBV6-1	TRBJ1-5	CASSEEGTGGAQPQHF
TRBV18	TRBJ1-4	CASSPADRGEKLFF
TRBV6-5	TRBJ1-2	CASSILLQGHGYTF
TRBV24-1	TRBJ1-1	CATSGRLNTEAFF
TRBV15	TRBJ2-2	CATSSDYAGTDTNTGELFF
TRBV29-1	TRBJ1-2	CSVGDRASVYGYTF
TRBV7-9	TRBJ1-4	CASRVNNEKLFF
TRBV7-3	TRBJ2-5	CASSRGAQETQYF